Listed below are T cell receptor beta chains from one sample, sequenced in a study of identifying expanded T cells in peripheral blood. TCRdb's copy holds only in-frame clones and misses some; the assay was immunoSEQ multiplex PCR. The sample has approximately 63,000 clones, around 87% seen once. Sequences were obtained from blood. These receptors were collected from a person aged 18 to 75 in good health. Both conserved end residues are part of each CDR3. The order of the fields is D gene, V gene, clone size, J gene, CDR3 protein, CDR3 DNA. The D gene is left open where the match is weak. Clone size is not always given. Where it is, it says once, few, many or a class for expanded clones.

TRBD2	TRBV30	.	TRBJ2-7	CAWSPLAGASRYEQYF	TGTGCCTGGAGTCCCCTAGCGGGAGCAAGCCGATACGAGCAGTACTTC
.	TRBV6-1	few	TRBJ1-5	CASSGRGGSPQHF	TGTGCCAGCAGTGGGCGGGGGGGATCGCCCCAGCATTTT
TRBD1	TRBV15	.	TRBJ1-1	CATSQTGGETEAFF	TGTGCCACCAGCCAAACAGGGGGCGAAACTGAAGCTTTCTTT
.	TRBV6-1	once	TRBJ1-2	CASSDIGDGGYTF	TGTGCCAGCAGTGACATTGGGGATGGTGGCTACACCTTC
.	TRBV7-3	.	TRBJ1-2	CASRGGNYGYTF	TGTGCCAGCAGGGGGGGTAACTATGGCTACACCTTC
TRBD1	TRBV5-4	.	TRBJ1-1	CASSFTGANEAFF	TGTGCCAGCAGCTTTACAGGGGCTAATGAAGCTTTCTTT
.	TRBV14	.	TRBJ2-5	CASSQEQAEQETQYF	TGTGCCAGCAGCCAAGAACAGGCCGAACAAGAGACCCAGTACTTC
TRBD2	TRBV7-2	.	TRBJ2-6	CASSFLAGAGANVLTF	TGTGCCAGCAGCTTCCTAGCGGGGGCTGGGGCCAACGTCCTGACTTTC
.	TRBV6-1	.	TRBJ2-7	CASSDPRQGRGPLYEQYF	TGTGCCAGCAGTGACCCCCGGCAGGGACGCGGCCCCTTATACGAGCAGTACTTC
TRBD1	TRBV11-2	.	TRBJ2-1	CASSYKTRGRNHNEQFF	TGTGCCAGCAGCTATAAGACCAGGGGGCGCAATCACAATGAGCAGTTCTTC
.	TRBV7-8	.	TRBJ2-7	CASSLLRGPSYEQYF	TGTGCCAGCAGCTTACTACGGGGTCCCTCCTACGAGCAGTACTTC
TRBD1	TRBV11-2	.	TRBJ2-5	CASSSTGAQGRETQYF	TGTGCCAGCAGCTCGACAGGGGCGCAAGGTCGAGAGACCCAGTACTTC
.	TRBV28	.	TRBJ2-4	CASHDRFLAKNIQYF	TGTGCCAGCCACGACAGATTTCTAGCCAAAAACATTCAGTACTTC
.	TRBV10-1	.	TRBJ2-2	CASSNLKGGPGELFF	TGCGCCAGCAGTAACCTAAAGGGGGGACCCGGGGAGCTGTTTTTT
.	TRBV6-5	.	TRBJ1-2	CASSRTESYGYTF	TGTGCCAGCAGTCGGACAGAGTCCTATGGCTACACCTTC
TRBD1	TRBV6-6	.	TRBJ1-1	CASSRTGETEAFF	TGTGCCAGCAGTAGAACAGGGGAGACTGAAGCTTTCTTT
TRBD2	TRBV7-3	.	TRBJ2-1	CASSLNMGLAGNEQFF	TGTGCCAGCAGCTTAAATATGGGACTAGCGGGAAATGAGCAGTTCTTC
.	TRBV2	.	TRBJ1-5	CASSGRRDQPQHF	TGTGCCAGCTCGGGGAGGAGGGATCAGCCCCAGCATTTT
.	TRBV19	.	TRBJ2-7	CASNPGGDSYEQYF	TGTGCCAGTAACCCGGGGGGCGACTCCTACGAGCAGTACTTC
.	TRBV5-6	.	TRBJ1-2	CASSLRGLNYGYTF	TGTGCCAGCAGCTTGCGGGGGTTGAACTATGGCTACACCTTC
TRBD1	TRBV5-4	.	TRBJ2-7	CASSYSGTAEQYF	TGTGCCAGCAGTTACTCCGGGACAGCCGAGCAGTACTTC
.	TRBV5-4	.	TRBJ1-2	CASSFDPFRGSNYGYTF	TGTGCCAGCAGCTTTGACCCATTCAGGGGCAGTAACTATGGCTACACCTTC
.	TRBV7-2	.	TRBJ2-1	CASSPIKRQFF	TGTGCCAGCAGCCCCATCAAGCGGCAGTTCTTC
.	TRBV6-1	.	TRBJ2-7	CASSVPIDSPYEQYF	TGTGCCAGCTCCGTCCCCATCGACAGCCCCTACGAGCAGTACTTC